A single sample is the source of the 21 T cell receptor beta chains below, sequenced in a study of identical twins. TCRdb passed the 5' RACE reads through MiXCR, listing each CDR3 protein once. Here the sample spans hundreds of thousands of distinct CDR3 sequences, 15% to 20% being singletons. The sample was also linked to a second study, of T cells expressing NK-cell markers.

Material: PBMCs. These receptors originate from a woman between 18 and 29 years old in good health.

There are a few counts of this clonotype. The chain carries TRBV29-1 and TRBJ1-1; a weak D match, TRBD1 (5 bases). Per germline, CDR1 SQVTM and CDR2 ANQGSEA. The V end lost 7 bases, the J end lost 0 bases, and 18 bases lay between the germline ends. CDR3 length: 15 amino acids. In nucleotides, the CDR3 is TGCAGCGGCCGGGGGAGCAGGTGGATGAACACTGAAGCTTTCTTT. Translation: CSGRGSRWMNTEAFF.

This clonotype was detected a few times. Written as DNA, the CDR3 is TGTGCCAGCAGCATCCCCTTGGCGGGGGGCCTGAAAGCTAACGACGAGCAGTACTTC. Translating it yields CASSIPLAGGLKANDEQYF. The chain has TRBV11-1 and TRBJ2-7, with TRBD2 matching over 8 bases. Germline V gene lookup returns CDR1 SGHAT and CDR2 FQDESV (reference sequence). Trimming took 5 bases from V and 5 from J; bases not matched to a gene: 23. This CDR3 region has 19 residues. The full variable domain, in which reference TRBV11-1 and TRBJ2-7 provide the parts outside the CDR3, is EAEVAQSPRYKITEKSQAVAFWCDPISGHATLYWYRQILGQGPELLVQFQDESVVDDSQLPKDRFSAERLKGVDSTLKIQPAELGDSAMYLCASSIPLAGGLKANDEQYFGPGTRLTVT.

This chain uses TRBV27 with TRBJ1-1; D is perhaps TRBD1 (5 bases). Looked up from germline, CDR1 is MNHEY and CDR2 is SMNVEV (reference sequence). V was pared by 2 bases and J by 3 bases, with 10 bases between. The length of the CDR3 is 14 residues. CDR3: CASSLMGVDTEAFF. The CDR3 bases are TGTGCCAGCAGTTTAATGGGGGTTGACACTGAAGCTTTCTTT.

V usage is TRBV9 and J usage is TRBJ2-1; maybe TRBD2 (7 bases). CDR1 and CDR2 (germline): SGDLS, YYNGEE. The V and J ends lost 4 bases and 4 bases respectively, with 21 bases between them. This CDR3 has 17 residues. Here the CDR3 reads CASSNPKGGARYNEQFF. CDR3 in DNA: TGTGCCAGCAGCAATCCGAAAGGGGGGGCGAGGTACAATGAGCAGTTCTTC.

This clonotype has more than one count but fewer than ten. The V call is TRBV2, the J call TRBJ2-6; D is unresolved. The CDR3 is 14 amino acids. V was clipped by 7 bases and J by 1 base, with 8 bases between them. Germline lookup yields CDR1 SNHLY and CDR2 FYNNEI. The CDR3 spells CASTPESGANVLTF. The CDR3 DNA reads as TGTGCCAGCACCCCCGAGTCTGGGGCCAACGTCCTGACTTTC.

V gene TRBV6-1 combines with J gene TRBJ1-4; the match to TRBD1 covers 11 bases. There are 14 residues in the CDR3. Looked up from germline, CDR1 is MNHNS and CDR2 is SASEGT. The trim removed 6 bases at V and 8 bases at J, leaving 5 bases unmatched. For the CDR3, the DNA is TGTGCCAGCAGCCGGACAGGGGGCGACGAAAAACTGTTTTTT. Translating gives CASSRTGGDEKLFF.

This clonotype was observed a few times. DNA for the CDR3: TGTGCCAGCAGCTTGGGTGACAGGGGGAAAGCTTTCTTT. Protein: CASSLGDRGKAFF. The J gene is TRBJ1-1, the V gene TRBV7-9; 9 positions agree with TRBD1. Trimming at V came to 3 bases and at J to 9 bases, leaving 5 bases not matched to a gene. Germline V gene data show CDR1 as SEHNR and CDR2 as FQNEAQ (reference sequence). This CDR3 contains 13 residues.

The gene calls are TRBV5-1 and TRBJ2-1, with 8 bases that match TRBD2. The V segment lost 0 bases and the J segment 9 bases; nucleotides outside the gene matches: 8. The germline gives CDR1 SGHRS, CDR2 YFSETQ. This CDR3 comprises 15 residues. CDR3 sequence reads: CASSLGTSNVGEQFF. In DNA, the CDR3 is TGCGCCAGCAGCTTGGGGACTAGCAATGTTGGTGAGCAGTTCTTC.

This clonotype was found a few times. The rearrangement uses TRBV7-9 and TRBJ2-2, with a tentative D call TRBD2 (6 bases). The CDR3 length is 15 residues. The ends were cut back, 2 bases at V and 6 bases at J, with 13 bases in the middle. Germline CDR1 reads SEHNR; CDR2 reads FQNEAQ (reference sequence). The CDR3: CASSLRGGGAGELFF. CDR3 coding DNA: TGTGCCAGCAGCTTACGGGGCGGCGGGGCCGGGGAGCTGTTTTTT.

The V gene is TRBV7-9, the J gene TRBJ2-6; TRBD1 matches 9 bases. The CDR3 is 17 amino acids. CDR1 SEHNR and CDR2 FQNEAQ come from the germline V gene (reference sequence). V shed 5 bases, J shed 3 bases, and the junction held 8 bases outside the gene matches. The CDR3 bases are TGTGCCAGCAGCCCGGACAGGGGAAACAGTGGGGCCAACGTCCTGACTTTC. Amino acid sequence: CASSPDRGNSGANVLTF. Based on the CDR3 plus reference TRBV7-9 and TRBJ2-6, the full variable domain is DTGVSQNPRHKITKRGQNVTFRCDPISEHNRLYWYRQTLGQGPEFLTYFQNEAQLEKSRLLSDRFSAERPKGSFSTLEIQRTEQGDSAMYLCASSPDRGNSGANVLTFGAGSRLTVL.

The rearrangement joins TRBV5-1 to TRBJ2-1, with TRBD2 identical over 7 bases. The CDR3 sequence is 16 residues long. Trimming at V came to 0 bases and at J to 4 bases, leaving 7 bases not matched to a gene. The germline V gene has CDR1 SGHRS and CDR2 YFSETQ. For the CDR3, the DNA is TGCGCCAGCAGCTTGGGAGGCGGGGGACCTTACAATGAGCAGTTCTTC. As protein: CASSLGGGGPYNEQFF.

The chain recombines TRBV7-9 with TRBJ2-3, with unresolved D. This CDR3 comprises 15 residues. Deletions cut 2 bases from V and 0 bases from J, with 9 bases between. Germline CDR1 and CDR2: SEHNR and FQNEAQ (reference sequence). The CDR3 region has the DNA TGTGCCAGCAGCTTACGGCCCACTAGCACAGATACGCAGTATTTT. Protein product: CASSLRPTSTDTQYF.

The rearrangement joins TRBV3-1 to TRBJ2-1, with TRBD2 matching over 9 bases. CDR3 size: 16 residues. Germline V gives CDR1 LGHDT, CDR2 YNNKEL (reference sequence). With V trimmed by 6 bases and J by 4 bases, 10 bases remained unmatched. The CDR3: CASRHTSGGTYNEQFF. CDR3 nucleotides: TGTGCCAGCAGACACACGAGCGGGGGGACATACAATGAGCAGTTCTTC.

This clonotype was observed a few times. The chain is built from TRBV7-2 and TRBJ2-7; 8 bases match TRBD1. With V trimmed by 5 bases and J by 13 bases, 10 bases remained unmatched. Germline V gene lookup returns CDR1 SGHTA and CDR2 FQGNSA. The CDR3 loop spans 12 amino acids. The CDR3 loop is CASSPSSGQVYF. CDR3 nucleotides: TGTGCCAGCAGCCCCTCCTCGGGACAGGTATACTTC.

This chain connects TRBV10-2 to TRBJ2-3; TRBD2 matches 12 bases. With 7 bases clipped from V and 4 bases from J, the junction kept 3 bases outside the gene matches. The germline CDR1 and CDR2 sequences are WSHSY and SAAADI. The CDR3 length is 14 residues. The CDR3 coding sequence is TGCGCCAGCAACCTAGCGGGAGGGGCAGATACGCAGTATTTT. Translating gives CASNLAGGADTQYF.

This chain joins TRBV7-2 and TRBJ1-1, with D hard to call. Per germline, CDR1 SGHTA and CDR2 FQGNSA. The CDR3 extends over 15 amino acids. Between the trimmed V and J ends, which lost 5 bases and 1 base, there was a span of 14 bases. CDR3 amino acids: CASSLRSGKNTEAFF. The CDR3 region has the DNA TGTGCCAGCAGCCTAAGGTCGGGAAAGAACACTGAAGCTTTCTTT. The variable domain in full, completed from reference TRBV7-2 and TRBJ1-1, reads GAGVSQSPSNKVTEKGKDVELRCDPISGHTALYWYRQSLGQGLEFLIYFQGNSAPDKSGLPSDRFSAERTGGSVSTLTIQRTQQEDSAVYLCASSLRSGKNTEAFFGQGTRLTVV.

V usage is TRBV6-6 and J usage is TRBJ2-7, with 9 bases fitting TRBD2. The CDR3 is 13 amino acids. Looked up from germline, CDR1 is MNHNY and CDR2 is SVGAGI (reference sequence). Trimming removed 10 bases from V and 7 bases from J; junction bases left unmatched: 11. The DNA of the CDR3 is TGTGCCAACTCCAGACTAGCGGAGGGGGAGCAGTACTTC. Translating it yields CANSRLAEGEQYF.

This clonotype was found a few times. The chain has TRBV20-1 and TRBJ2-7; D is perhaps TRBD2 (6 bases). This CDR3 comprises 13 residues. Between the trimmed V and J ends, which lost 3 bases and 1 base, there was a span of 10 bases. The germline CDR1 and CDR2 sequences are DFQATT and SNEGSKA (reference sequence). The CDR3 loop is CSARDYESYEQYF. CDR3 nucleotide sequence: TGCAGTGCTAGGGACTACGAGTCCTACGAGCAGTACTTC.

J is TRBJ2-1 and V is TRBV29-1, with TRBD2 matching 7 bases. Germline values: CDR1 SQVTM, CDR2 ANQGSEA. CDR3 size: 13 residues. Trimming removed 3 bases from V and 7 bases from J; junction bases left unmatched: 6. The CDR3 loop is CSVDGGGRNEQFF. In nucleotides, the CDR3 is TGCAGCGTTGATGGGGGGGGAAGGAATGAGCAGTTCTTC.

V usage is TRBV5-1 and J usage is TRBJ2-7; D gene ambiguous. V was clipped by 4 bases and J by 5 bases, with 13 bases between them. CDR1 and CDR2 from the germline V gene are SGHRS and YFSETQ. This CDR3 spans 13 amino acids. This CDR3 reads CASSTYSLDEQYF. In DNA form, the CDR3 reads TGCGCCAGCAGCACATACTCGTTGGACGAGCAGTACTTC.

This clonotype was counted a few times. The chain combines TRBV12-3 or TRBV12-4 with TRBJ2-1; 7 bases are shared with TRBD1. This CDR3 has 15 amino acids. The ends lost 6 bases at V and 5 bases at J; junction bases unmatched: 10. The CDR3 sequence is CASSPRTGFHNEQFF. Here the CDR3 DNA reads TGTGCCAGCAGCCCTCGGACAGGTTTCCACAATGAGCAGTTCTTC.